These 5 T cell receptor beta chains were all obtained from the same sample, sequenced in a study of CD8+ T cells in alopecia areata. In each case, RNA was isolated and then reverse transcribed into cDNA as the sequencing template. Produced via immunoSEQ multiplex PCR; TCRdb's table is partial and in-frame only. The sample consists of 100,000 to 120,000 clones, 58% of them appearing once. The sample comprised NKG2D-low CD8+ T cells sorted from blood. The receptors derive from a human donor with alopecia areata.

This clone was counted between two and nine times. This chain connects TRBV29-1 to TRBJ1-2, with D perhaps TRBD1 (6 bases). Germline-derived CDR1 and CDR2 are SQVTM and ANQGSEA. V lost 6 bases, J lost 1 base, and 12 bases lay in between. This CDR3 has 13 residues. CDR3 DNA sequence: TGCAGCGTGCGGACAGCCGATAACTATGGCTACACCTTC. Protein product: CSVRTADNYGYTF.

V usage is TRBV7-8 and J usage is TRBJ2-5; no reliable D call. Trimming removed 4 bases at V and 5 bases at J, with 2 bases between. Germline CDR1 is SGHVS and CDR2 is FQNEAQ. There are 10 residues in the CDR3. In DNA, the CDR3 is TGTGCCAGCAGCTGGGAGACCCAGTACTTC. This codes for CASSWETQYF.

The chain links TRBV14 to TRBJ2-5; 9 bases map to TRBD2. Germline loops: CDR1 SGHDN, CDR2 FVKESK. Trimming cost V 4 bases and J 1 base; bases outside gene matches: 4. The CDR3 is 15 residues long. CDR3 sequence reads: CASSRASGTQETQYF. Written as DNA, the CDR3 is TGTGCCAGCAGCCGAGCTAGCGGGACCCAAGAGACCCAGTACTTC.

This chain links TRBV4-1 with TRBJ1-5; no firm D call. Between the trimmed V and J ends, which lost 0 bases and 1 base, there was a span of 7 bases. The CDR3 consists of 15 residues. Looked up from germline, CDR1 is MGHRA and CDR2 is YSYEKL. Here the CDR3 DNA reads TGCGCCAGCAGCCAAGAAGTGGGAAGCAATCAGCCCCAGCATTTT. Amino acid sequence: CASSQEVGSNQPQHF.

The chain joins TRBV27 to TRBJ2-5; 11 nucleotides match TRBD2. Trimming at V came to 6 bases and at J to 5 bases, leaving 8 bases not matched to a gene. The CDR3 is 15 residues long. Germline V CDR1 and CDR2: MNHEY, SMNVEV (reference sequence). CDR3 sequence: CASRGTSGTSETQYF. The CDR3 DNA follows: TGTGCCAGCAGGGGGACTAGCGGAACGTCCGAGACCCAGTACTTC.